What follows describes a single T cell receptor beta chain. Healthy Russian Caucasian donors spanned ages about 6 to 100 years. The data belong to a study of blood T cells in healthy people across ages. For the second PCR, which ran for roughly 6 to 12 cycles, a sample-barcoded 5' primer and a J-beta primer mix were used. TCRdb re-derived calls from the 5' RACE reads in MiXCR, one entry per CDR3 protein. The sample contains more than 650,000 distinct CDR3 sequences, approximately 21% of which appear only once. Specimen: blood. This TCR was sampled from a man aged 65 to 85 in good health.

The CDR3 sequence is CSVGLENTGELFF. CDR3 bases: TGCAGCGTCGGTCTGGAGAACACCGGGGAGCTGTTTTTT. The V gene is TRBV29-1, the J gene TRBJ2-2, with D unclear. The germline V and J ends were trimmed by 6 bases and 1 base, with 9 bases remaining between them. The CDR3 consists of 13 residues. Germline CDR1 and CDR2: SQVTM and ANQGSEA.